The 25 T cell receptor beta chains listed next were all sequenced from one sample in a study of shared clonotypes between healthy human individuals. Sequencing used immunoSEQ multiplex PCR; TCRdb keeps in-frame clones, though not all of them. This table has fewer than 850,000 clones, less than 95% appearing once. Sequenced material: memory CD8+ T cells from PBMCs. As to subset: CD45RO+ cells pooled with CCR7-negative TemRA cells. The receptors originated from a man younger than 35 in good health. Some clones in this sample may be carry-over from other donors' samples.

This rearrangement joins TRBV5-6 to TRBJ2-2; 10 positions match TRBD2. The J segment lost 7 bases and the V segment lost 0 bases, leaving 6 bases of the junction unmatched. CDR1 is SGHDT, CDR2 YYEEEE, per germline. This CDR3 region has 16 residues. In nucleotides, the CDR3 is TGTGCCAGCAGCTTGGAGCTAGCGGGAGCGGTCGGGGAGCTGTTTTTT. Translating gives CASSLELAGAVGELFF.

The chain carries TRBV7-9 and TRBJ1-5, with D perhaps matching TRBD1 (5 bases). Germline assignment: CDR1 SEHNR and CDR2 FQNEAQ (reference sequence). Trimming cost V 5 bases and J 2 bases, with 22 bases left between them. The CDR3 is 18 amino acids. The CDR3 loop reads CASSIRDSRRSGNQPQHF. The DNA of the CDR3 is TGTGCCAGCAGCATTCGGGACTCACGAAGGAGTGGCAATCAGCCCCAGCATTTT.

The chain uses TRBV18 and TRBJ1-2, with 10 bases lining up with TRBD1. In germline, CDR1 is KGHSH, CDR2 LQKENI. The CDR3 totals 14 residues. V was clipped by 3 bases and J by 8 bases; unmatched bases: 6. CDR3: CASSPRDRGSGYTF. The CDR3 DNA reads TGTGCCAGCTCACCGAGGGACAGGGGTAGCGGCTACACCTTC.

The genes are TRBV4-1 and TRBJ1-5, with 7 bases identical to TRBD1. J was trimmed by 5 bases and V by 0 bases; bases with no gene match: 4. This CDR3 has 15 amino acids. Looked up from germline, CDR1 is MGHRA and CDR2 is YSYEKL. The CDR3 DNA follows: TGCGCCAGCAGCCAAGATAGCAGGGGGGATCAGCCCCAGCATTTT. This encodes CASSQDSRGDQPQHF.

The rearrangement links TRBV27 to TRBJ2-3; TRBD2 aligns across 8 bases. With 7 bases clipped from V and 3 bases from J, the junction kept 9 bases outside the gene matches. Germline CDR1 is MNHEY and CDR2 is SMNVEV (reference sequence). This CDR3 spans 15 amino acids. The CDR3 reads CASMEASGLTDTQYF. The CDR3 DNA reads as TGTGCCAGCATGGAGGCTAGCGGGTTAACAGATACGCAGTATTTT.

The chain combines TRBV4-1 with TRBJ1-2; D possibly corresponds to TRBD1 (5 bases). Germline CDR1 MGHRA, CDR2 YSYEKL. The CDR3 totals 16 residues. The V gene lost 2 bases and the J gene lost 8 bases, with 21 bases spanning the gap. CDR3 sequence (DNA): TGCGCCAGCAGCCAATTCTGGCAGGGTGTTACGCGCGGCTACACCTTC. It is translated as CASSQFWQGVTRGYTF.

CDR3 loop: CASSAVKGRKGNIQYF. The CDR3 DNA reads TGTGCCAGCAGCGCGGTCAAGGGAAGAAAAGGGAACATTCAGTACTTC. The gene calls are TRBV7-9 and TRBJ2-4, with no clear D. CDR3 length: 16 amino acids. The V end was cut by 5 bases, the J end by 7 bases, with 21 bases between. Germline V CDR1 and CDR2: SEHNR, FQNEAQ (reference sequence). Full variable domain (remainder filled in from reference TRBV7-9 and TRBJ2-4): DTGVSQNPRHKITKRGQNVTFRCDPISEHNRLYWYRQTLGQGPEFLTYFQNEAQLEKSRLLSDRFSAERPKGSFSTLEIQRTEQGDSAMYLCASSAVKGRKGNIQYFGAGTRLSVL.

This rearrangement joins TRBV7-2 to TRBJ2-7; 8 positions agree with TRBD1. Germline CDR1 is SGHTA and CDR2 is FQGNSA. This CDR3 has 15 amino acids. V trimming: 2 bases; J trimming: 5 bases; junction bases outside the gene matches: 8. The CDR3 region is CASSLLTGVGHEQYF. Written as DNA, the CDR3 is TGTGCCAGCAGCTTACTGACAGGGGTCGGCCACGAGCAGTACTTC. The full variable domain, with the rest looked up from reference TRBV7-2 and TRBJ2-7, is GAGVSQSPSNKVTEKGKDVELRCDPISGHTALYWYRQSLGQGLEFLIYFQGNSAPDKSGLPSDRFSAERTGGSVSTLTIQRTQQEDSAVYLCASSLLTGVGHEQYFGPGTRLTVT.

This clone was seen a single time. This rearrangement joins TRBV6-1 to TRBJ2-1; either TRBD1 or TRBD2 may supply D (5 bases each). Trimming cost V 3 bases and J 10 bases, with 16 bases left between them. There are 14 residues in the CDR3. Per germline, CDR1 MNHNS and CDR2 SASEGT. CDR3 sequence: CASSEGPFLGEQFF. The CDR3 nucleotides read TGTGCCAGCAGTGAGGGACCATTCCTCGGGGAGCAGTTCTTC.

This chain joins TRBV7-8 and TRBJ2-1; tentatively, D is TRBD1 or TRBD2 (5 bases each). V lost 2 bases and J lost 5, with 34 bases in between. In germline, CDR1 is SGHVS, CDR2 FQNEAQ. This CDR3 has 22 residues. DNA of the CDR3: TGTGCCAGCAGCTTAACCCTATACCCTCCGGGACGCCAAAGCGGTAAGGACAATGAGCAGTTCTTC. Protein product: CASSLTLYPPGRQSGKDNEQFF.

Here the CDR3 reads CASSQRSVGRPNEKLFF. CDR3 nucleotides: TGCGCCAGCAGCCAACGGTCGGTGGGACGGCCTAATGAAAAACTGTTTTTT. This chain connects TRBV4-1 to TRBJ1-4, with D possibly TRBD1 on 5 matching bases. The CDR3 has 17 amino acids. Germline V gene sequence: CDR1 MGHRA, CDR2 YSYEKL. Trimming shortened V by 2 bases and J by 3 bases, and 16 bases separated the two germline ends.

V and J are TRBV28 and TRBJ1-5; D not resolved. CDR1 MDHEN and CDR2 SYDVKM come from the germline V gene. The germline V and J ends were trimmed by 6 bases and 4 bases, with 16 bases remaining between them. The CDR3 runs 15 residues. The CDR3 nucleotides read TGTGCCAGCAGGGTATCTGAAGGCCTTAATCAGCCCCAGCATTTT. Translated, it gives CASRVSEGLNQPQHF. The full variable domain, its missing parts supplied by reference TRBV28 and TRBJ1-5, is DVKVTQSSRYLVKRTGEKVFLECVQDMDHENMFWYRQDPGLGLRLIYFSYDVKMKEKGDIPEGYSVSREKKERFSLILESASTNQTSMYLCASRVSEGLNQPQHFGDGTRLSIL.

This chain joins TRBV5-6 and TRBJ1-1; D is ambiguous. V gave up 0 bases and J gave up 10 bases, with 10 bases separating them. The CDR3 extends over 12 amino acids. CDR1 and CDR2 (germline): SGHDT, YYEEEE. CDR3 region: CASSLDSGLAFF. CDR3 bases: TGTGCCAGCAGCTTGGATTCGGGGTTAGCTTTCTTT.

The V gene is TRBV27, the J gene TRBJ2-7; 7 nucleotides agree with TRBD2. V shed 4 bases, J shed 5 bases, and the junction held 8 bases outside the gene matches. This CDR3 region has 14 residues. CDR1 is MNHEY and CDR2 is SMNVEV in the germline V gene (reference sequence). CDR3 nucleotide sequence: TGTGCCAGCAGTTGGGGAGGGCTGACGGACGAGCAGTACTTC. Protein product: CASSWGGLTDEQYF.

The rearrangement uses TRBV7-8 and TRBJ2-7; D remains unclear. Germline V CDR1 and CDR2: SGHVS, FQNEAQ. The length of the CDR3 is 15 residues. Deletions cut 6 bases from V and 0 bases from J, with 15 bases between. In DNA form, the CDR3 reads TGTGCCAGCAGTCCCGCCACCGTGAGCTCCTACGAGCAGTACTTC. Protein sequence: CASSPATVSSYEQYF.

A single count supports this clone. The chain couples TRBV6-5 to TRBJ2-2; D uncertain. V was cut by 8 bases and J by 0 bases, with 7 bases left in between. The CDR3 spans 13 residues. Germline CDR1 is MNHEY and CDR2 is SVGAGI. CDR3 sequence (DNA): TGTGCCAGCTGGACCGCGAACACCGGGGAGCTGTTTTTT. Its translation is CASWTANTGELFF.

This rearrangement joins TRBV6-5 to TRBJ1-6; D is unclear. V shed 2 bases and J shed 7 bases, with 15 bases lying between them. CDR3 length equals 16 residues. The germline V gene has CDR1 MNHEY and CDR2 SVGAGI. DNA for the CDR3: TGTGCCAGCAGTTACCGTCCGGACGGGGAGAATTCACCCCTCCACTTT. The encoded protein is CASSYRPDGENSPLHF.

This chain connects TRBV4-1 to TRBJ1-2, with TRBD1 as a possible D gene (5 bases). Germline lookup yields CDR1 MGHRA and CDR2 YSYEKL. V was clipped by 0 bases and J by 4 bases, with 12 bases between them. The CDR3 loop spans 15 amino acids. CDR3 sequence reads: CASSQDLRTSYGYTF. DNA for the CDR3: TGCGCCAGCAGCCAAGATTTACGGACATCCTATGGCTACACCTTC.

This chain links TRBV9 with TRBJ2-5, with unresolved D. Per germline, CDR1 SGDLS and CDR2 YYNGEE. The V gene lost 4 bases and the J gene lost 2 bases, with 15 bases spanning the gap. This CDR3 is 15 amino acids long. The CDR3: CASSPYRVSQETQYF. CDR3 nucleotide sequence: TGTGCCAGCAGCCCATATCGCGTCTCGCAAGAGACCCAGTACTTC.

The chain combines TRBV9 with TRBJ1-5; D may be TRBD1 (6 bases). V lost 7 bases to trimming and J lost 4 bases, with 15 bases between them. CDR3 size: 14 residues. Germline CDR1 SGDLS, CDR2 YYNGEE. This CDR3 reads CASGQGWGNQPQHF. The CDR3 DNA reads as TGTGCCAGCGGCCAGGGGTGGGGTAATCAGCCCCAGCATTTT.

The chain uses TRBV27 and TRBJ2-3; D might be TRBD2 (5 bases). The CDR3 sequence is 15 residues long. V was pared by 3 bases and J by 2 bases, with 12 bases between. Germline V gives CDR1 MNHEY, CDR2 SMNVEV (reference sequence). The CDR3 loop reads CASSFLAEYTDTQYF. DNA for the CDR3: TGTGCCAGCAGTTTCCTAGCTGAGTACACAGATACGCAGTATTTT.

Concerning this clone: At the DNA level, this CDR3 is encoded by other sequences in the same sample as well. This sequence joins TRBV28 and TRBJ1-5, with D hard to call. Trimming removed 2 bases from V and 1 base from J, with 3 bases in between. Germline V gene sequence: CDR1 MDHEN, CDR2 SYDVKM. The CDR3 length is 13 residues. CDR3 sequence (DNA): TGTGCCAGCAGTTTAAGCAGCAATCAGCCCCAGCATTTT. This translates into CASSLSSNQPQHF.

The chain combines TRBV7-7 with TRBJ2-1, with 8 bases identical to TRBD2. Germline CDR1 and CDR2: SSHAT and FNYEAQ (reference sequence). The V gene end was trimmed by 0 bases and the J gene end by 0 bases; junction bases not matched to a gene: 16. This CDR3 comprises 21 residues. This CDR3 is CASSLAPIGLAGTSSYNEQFF. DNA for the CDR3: TGTGCCAGCAGCTTAGCCCCTATCGGGCTAGCGGGTACCAGCTCCTACAATGAGCAGTTCTTC.

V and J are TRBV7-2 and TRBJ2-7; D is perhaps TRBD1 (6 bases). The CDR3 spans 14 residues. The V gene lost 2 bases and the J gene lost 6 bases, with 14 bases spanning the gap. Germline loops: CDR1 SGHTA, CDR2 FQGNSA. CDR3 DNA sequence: TGTGCCAGCAGCTTATCGGACAGCTCCATCGAGCAGTACTTC. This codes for CASSLSDSSIEQYF.

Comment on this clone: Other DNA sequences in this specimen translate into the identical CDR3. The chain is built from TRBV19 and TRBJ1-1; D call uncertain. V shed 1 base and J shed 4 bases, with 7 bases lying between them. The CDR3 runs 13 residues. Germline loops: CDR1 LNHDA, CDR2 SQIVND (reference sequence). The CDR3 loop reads CASSIGLGTEAFF. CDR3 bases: TGTGCCAGTAGTATAGGGTTAGGCACTGAAGCTTTCTTT.